Sequencing of this T cell receptor beta chain was carried out in a study of T-cell reconstitution after alpha-beta-depleted transplantation in children. General study points: TCRbeta diversity was high at day 60 in some patients (a result of surviving recipient T cells and thymic progenitors).

This clonotype came up many times. Antigen specificity is unknown. Molecular barcoding with unique molecular identifiers was used for the TCRbeta library. MiXCR was run by TCRdb on the PCR reads, yielding one entry per CDR3 protein. The table has 490,000 or so distinct CDR3 sequences, roughly 10% seen once. The sequence derives from a child younger than 10 with inherited bone marrow failure, due to receive a stem cell transplant. The sample here was PBMCs, taken before TCRalphabeta/CD19-depleted stem cell transplant.

CDR3 residues: CASSLSEDKQYF. CDR3 DNA: TGTGCCAGCAGCTTATCTGAGGACAAGCAGTACTTC. The rearrangement uses TRBV7-8 and TRBJ2-7; D perhaps matches TRBD1 (5 bases). The CDR3 extends over 12 amino acids. CDR1 and CDR2 (germline): SGHVS, FQNEAQ. Deletions cut 2 bases from V and 8 bases from J, with 10 bases between.